This TCR beta chain appears in the sequencing data of a study of blood T cell repertoires in COVID-19. Some clones are missing from TCRdb's copy, which holds only in-frame ones; the method was immunoSEQ multiplex PCR. Of roughly 27,000 clones in the sample, around 79% were seen once. V gave up 5 bases and J gave up 6 bases; unmatched junction bases: 9. The CDR3 has 17 amino acids. The V gene's germline CDR1 is MGHRA and CDR2 YSYEKL. Sequenced input: peripheral blood. V gene TRBV4-1 combines with J gene TRBJ2-1; 14 bases align to TRBD2. The sequence derives from an elderly man with active or convalescent COVID-19. The CDR3: CASSSLSGTSGGNEQFF. The CDR3 coding sequence is TGCGCCAGCAGCTCTCTCTCCGGGACTAGCGGGGGCAATGAGCAGTTCTTC.